Sequencing of this TCR beta chain was carried out in a study of T cell repertoires in cytomegalovirus infection. Study summary: TCR beta signatures that were public indicated CMV infection and matching HLA type. Study-wide points: The ex vivo response was dominated by HLA-C-restricted CMV-specific TCR beta clonotypes. The cumulative frequency of public TCR beta families identified carriers of CMV plus the relevant HLA.

One entry per CDR3 protein, called by TCRdb with MiXCR from the reads. The table lists roughly 140,000 distinct CDR3 sequences, 23% of them singletons. Many counts were recorded for this clonotype. Its antigen is undetermined. CDR1 and CDR2 from the germline V gene are SGHAT and FQNNGV. This CDR3 comprises 15 residues. The V gene lost 3 bases and the J gene lost 3 bases, with 13 bases spanning the gap. Sequencing used PBMCs. This receptor was obtained from a human donor in good health (CMV status not recorded). Some clones in this sample may be carry-over from other donors' samples. This chain links TRBV11-2 with TRBJ2-3; perhaps TRBD2 as D (6 bases). CDR3 sequence reads: CASSLGLRQTDTQYF. In DNA form, the CDR3 reads TGTGCCAGCAGCTTGGGACTGCGTCAGACAGATACGCAGTATTTT.